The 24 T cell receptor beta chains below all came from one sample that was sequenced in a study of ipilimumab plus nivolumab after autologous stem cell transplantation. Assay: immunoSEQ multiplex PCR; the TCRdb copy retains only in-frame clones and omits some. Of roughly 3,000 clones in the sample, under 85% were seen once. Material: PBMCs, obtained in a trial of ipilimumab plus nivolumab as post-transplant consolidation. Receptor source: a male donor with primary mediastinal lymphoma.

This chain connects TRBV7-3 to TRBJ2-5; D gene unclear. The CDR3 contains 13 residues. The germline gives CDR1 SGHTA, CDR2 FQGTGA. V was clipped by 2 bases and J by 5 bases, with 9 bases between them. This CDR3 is CASSLELQETQYF. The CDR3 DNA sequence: TGTGCCAGCAGCTTAGAGTTACAGGAGACCCAGTACTTC.

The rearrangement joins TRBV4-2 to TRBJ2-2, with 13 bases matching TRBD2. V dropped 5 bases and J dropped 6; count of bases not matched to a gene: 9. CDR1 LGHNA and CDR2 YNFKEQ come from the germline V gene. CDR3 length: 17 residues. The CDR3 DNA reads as TGTGCCAGCAGCGGCCCGGGACTAGCGGGGAAGGCCGGGGAGCTGTTTTTT. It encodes CASSGPGLAGKAGELFF.

The CDR3 here is CASTLGNNQPQHF. In nucleotides, the CDR3 is TGTGCCAGTACTCTAGGGAACAATCAGCCCCAGCATTTT. This chain connects TRBV19 to TRBJ1-5; D unresolved. V was clipped by 7 bases and J by 3 bases, with 10 bases between them. The CDR3 loop spans 13 amino acids. CDR1 and CDR2 (germline): LNHDA, SQIVND (reference sequence).

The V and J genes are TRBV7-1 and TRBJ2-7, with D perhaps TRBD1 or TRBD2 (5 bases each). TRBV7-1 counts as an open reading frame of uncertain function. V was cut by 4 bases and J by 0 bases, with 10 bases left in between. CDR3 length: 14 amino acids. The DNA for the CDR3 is TGTGCCAGCAGCTACCGGGACGGCTCCTACGAGCAGTACTTC. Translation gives CASSYRDGSYEQYF.

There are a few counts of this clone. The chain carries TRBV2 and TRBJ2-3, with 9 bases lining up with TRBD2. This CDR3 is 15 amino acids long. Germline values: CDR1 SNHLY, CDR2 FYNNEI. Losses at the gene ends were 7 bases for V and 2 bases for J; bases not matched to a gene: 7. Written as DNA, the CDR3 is TGTGCCAGCATGACTAGCGGAGCCTACACAGATACGCAGTATTTT. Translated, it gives CASMTSGAYTDTQYF.

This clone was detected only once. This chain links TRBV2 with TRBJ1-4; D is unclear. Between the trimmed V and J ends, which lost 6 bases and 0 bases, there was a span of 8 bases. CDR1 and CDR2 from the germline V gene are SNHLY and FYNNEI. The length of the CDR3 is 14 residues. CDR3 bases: TGTGCCAGCAGCCGTGGTACAACTAATGAAAAACTGTTTTTT. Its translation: CASSRGTTNEKLFF.

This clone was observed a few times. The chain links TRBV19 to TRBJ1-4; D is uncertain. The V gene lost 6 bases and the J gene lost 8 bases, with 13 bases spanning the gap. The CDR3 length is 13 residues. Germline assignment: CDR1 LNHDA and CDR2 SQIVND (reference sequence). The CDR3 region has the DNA TGTGCCAGTAGCGCCGGGCCTCGGGAAAAACTGTTTTTT. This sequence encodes CASSAGPREKLFF.

CDR3 coding DNA: TGCAGCGGGGGGGGACAGCTCTATGGCTACACCTTC. As protein: CSGGGQLYGYTF. The J gene is TRBJ1-2, the V gene TRBV29-1, with 7 positions matching TRBD1. The CDR3 is 12 residues long. V dropped 7 bases and J dropped 4; count of bases not matched to a gene: 6. Germline-derived CDR1 and CDR2 are SQVTM and ANQGSEA. The full variable domain, rest sourced from reference TRBV29-1 and TRBJ1-2, is SAVISQKPSRDICQRGTSLTIQCQVDSQVTMMFWYRQQPGQSLTLIATANQGSEATYESGFVIDKFPISRPNLTFSTLTVSNMSPEDSSIYLCSGGGQLYGYTFGSGTRLTVV.

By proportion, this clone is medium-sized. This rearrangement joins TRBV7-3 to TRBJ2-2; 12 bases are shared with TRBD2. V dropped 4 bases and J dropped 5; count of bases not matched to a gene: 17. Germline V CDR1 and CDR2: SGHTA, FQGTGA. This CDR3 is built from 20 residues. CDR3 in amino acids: CASSSRGSSGRALVTGELFF. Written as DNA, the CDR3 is TGTGCCAGCAGCTCCCGGGGGTCTAGCGGGAGGGCCCTTGTTACCGGGGAGCTGTTTTTT.

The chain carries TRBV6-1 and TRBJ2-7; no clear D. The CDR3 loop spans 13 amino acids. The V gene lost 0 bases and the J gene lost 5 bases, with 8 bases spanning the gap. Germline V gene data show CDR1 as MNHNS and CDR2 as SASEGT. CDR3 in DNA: TGTGCCAGCAGTGAAGCTAGTATCAACGAGCAGTACTTC. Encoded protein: CASSEASINEQYF.

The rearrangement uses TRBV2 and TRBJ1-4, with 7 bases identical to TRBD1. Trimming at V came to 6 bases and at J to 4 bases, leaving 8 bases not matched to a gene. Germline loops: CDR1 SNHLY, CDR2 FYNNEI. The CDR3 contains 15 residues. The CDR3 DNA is TGTGCCAGCAGGGAAACAGGGGTGAATAATGAAAAACTGTTTTTT. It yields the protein CASRETGVNNEKLFF.

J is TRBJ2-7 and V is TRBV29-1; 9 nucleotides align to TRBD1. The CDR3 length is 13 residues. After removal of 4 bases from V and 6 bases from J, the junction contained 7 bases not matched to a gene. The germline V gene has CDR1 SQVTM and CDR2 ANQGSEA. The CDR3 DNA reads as TGCAGCGTTGTTCTGGGACAGGGTGTCGAGCAGTACTTC. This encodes CSVVLGQGVEQYF.

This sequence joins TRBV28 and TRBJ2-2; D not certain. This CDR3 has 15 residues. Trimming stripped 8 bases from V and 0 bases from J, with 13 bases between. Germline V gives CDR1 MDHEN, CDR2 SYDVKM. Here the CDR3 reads CASLKVGANTGELFF. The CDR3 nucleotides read TGTGCCAGCCTTAAGGTTGGAGCGAACACCGGGGAGCTGTTTTTT.

The CDR3 here is CASKAELYNEQFF. The CDR3 coding sequence is TGCGCCAGCAAGGCAGAACTCTACAATGAGCAGTTCTTC. The chain recombines TRBV5-1 with TRBJ2-1; D is unresolved. Deletions cut 6 bases from V and 3 bases from J, with 10 bases between. CDR3 length equals 13 residues. Germline V gene lookup returns CDR1 SGHRS and CDR2 YFSETQ.

The CDR3 bases are TGCAGCGTTGGAGGGGGGGGCGGGATAGATACGCAGTATTTT. Its translation is CSVGGGGGIDTQYF. V is TRBV29-1 and J is TRBJ2-3; possibly TRBD2 for D (7 bases). V shed 4 bases and J shed 5 bases, with 16 bases lying between them. Germline V gene sequence: CDR1 SQVTM, CDR2 ANQGSEA. The CDR3 spans 14 residues.

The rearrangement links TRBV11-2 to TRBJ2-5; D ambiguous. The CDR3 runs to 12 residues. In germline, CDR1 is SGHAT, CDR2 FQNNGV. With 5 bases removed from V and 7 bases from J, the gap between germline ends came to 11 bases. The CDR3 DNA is TGTGCCAGCAGCCAAGCGCCAGTGACCCAGTACTTC. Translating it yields CASSQAPVTQYF.

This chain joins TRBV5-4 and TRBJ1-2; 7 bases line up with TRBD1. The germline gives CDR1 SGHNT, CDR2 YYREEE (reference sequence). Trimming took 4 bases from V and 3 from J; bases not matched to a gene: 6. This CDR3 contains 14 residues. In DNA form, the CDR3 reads TGTGCCAGCAGCCGCGCAGGGGGAGACTATGGCTACACCTTC. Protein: CASSRAGGDYGYTF.

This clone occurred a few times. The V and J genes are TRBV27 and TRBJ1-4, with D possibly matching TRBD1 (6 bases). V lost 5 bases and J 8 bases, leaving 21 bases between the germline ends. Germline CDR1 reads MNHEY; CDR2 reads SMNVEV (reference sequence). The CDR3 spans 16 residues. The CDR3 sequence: CASSTGRGGPPEKLFF. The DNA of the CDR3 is TGTGCCAGCAGTACGGGCCGGGGGGGCCCGCCGGAAAAACTGTTTTTT.

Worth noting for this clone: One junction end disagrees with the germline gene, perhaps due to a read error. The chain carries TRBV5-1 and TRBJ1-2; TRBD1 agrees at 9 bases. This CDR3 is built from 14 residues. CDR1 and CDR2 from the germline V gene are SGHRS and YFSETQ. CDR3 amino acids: CASRWAGQGHGYTF. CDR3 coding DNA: TGTGCCAGCAGGTGGGCGGGACAGGGCCATGGCTACACCTTC.

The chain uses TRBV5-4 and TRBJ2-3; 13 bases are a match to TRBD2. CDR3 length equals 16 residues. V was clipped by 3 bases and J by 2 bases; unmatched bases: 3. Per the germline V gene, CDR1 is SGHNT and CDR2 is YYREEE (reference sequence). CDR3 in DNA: TGTGCCAGCAGCTCAGGACTAGCGGGAGCCACAGATACGCAGTATTTT. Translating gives CASSSGLAGATDTQYF.

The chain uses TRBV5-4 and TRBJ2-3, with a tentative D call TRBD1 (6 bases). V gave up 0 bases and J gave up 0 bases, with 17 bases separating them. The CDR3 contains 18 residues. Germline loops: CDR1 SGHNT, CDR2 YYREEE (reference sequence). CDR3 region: CASSLDGTFTASTDTQYF. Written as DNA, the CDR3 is TGTGCCAGCAGCTTGGACGGGACATTTACTGCTAGCACAGATACGCAGTATTTT.

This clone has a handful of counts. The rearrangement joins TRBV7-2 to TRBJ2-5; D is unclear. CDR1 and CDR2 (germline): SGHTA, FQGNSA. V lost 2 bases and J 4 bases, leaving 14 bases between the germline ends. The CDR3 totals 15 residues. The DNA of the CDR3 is TGTGCCAGCAGCTTACCCAGGACGGGTGGAGAGACCCAGTACTTC. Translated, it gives CASSLPRTGGETQYF.

The CDR3 DNA follows: TGTGCCAGCAGCCGAGTGCTATCTTCAGGGACTGAAGCTTTCTTT. It is translated as CASSRVLSSGTEAFF. The chain links TRBV9 to TRBJ1-1, with D possibly TRBD1 on 5 matching bases. The CDR3 extends over 15 amino acids. Germline assignment: CDR1 SGDLS and CDR2 YYNGEE. Deletions cut 4 bases from V and 5 bases from J, with 18 bases between.

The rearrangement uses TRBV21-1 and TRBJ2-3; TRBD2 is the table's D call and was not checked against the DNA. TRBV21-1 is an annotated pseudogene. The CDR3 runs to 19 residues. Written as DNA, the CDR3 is TGTGCCAGCAGCAAAGAGCCCCTAATCGGGGAAGGTGGCACAGATACGCAGTATTTT. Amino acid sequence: CASSKEPLIGEGGTDTQYF.